Listed here are 28 T cell receptor beta chains from one sample, sequenced in a study of response to subunit inactivated influenza vaccine. TCRdb processed the RT-PCR reads anew with MiXCR; each CDR3 protein has one entry. Of 200,000 to 300,000 distinct CDR3 sequences listed, 9% to 15% are singletons. Source: non-naive T cells sorted from PBMCs, taken roughly 2 weeks before vaccination. Every receptor here comes from a man aged 45 to 65 who received an inactivated influenza vaccine.

V gene TRBV4-3 combines with J gene TRBJ1-2; TRBD1 is a possible D gene (5 bases). The CDR3 runs 15 residues. The V gene lost 0 bases and the J gene lost 4 bases, with 12 bases spanning the gap. CDR1 and CDR2 (germline): LGHNA, YSLEER. This CDR3 is CASSQDGRGIYGYTF. DNA for the CDR3: TGCGCCAGCAGCCAAGATGGGAGGGGAATCTATGGCTACACCTTC.

V usage is TRBV6-2 or TRBV6-3 and J usage is TRBJ2-6; perhaps D is TRBD1 or TRBD2 (5 bases each). The CDR3 totals 15 residues. V was clipped by 6 bases and J by 3 bases, with 12 bases between them. Per germline, CDR1 MNHEY and CDR2 SVGEGT. CDR3 nucleotide sequence: TGTGCCAGCAGGCCCCAGGGAGATGGGGCCAACGTCCTGACTTTC. This translates into CASRPQGDGANVLTF.

This rearrangement joins TRBV5-1 to TRBJ1-1; 7 bases line up with TRBD1. This CDR3 contains 15 residues. V gave up 4 bases and J gave up 3 bases; unmatched junction bases: 9. The germline CDR1 and CDR2 sequences are SGHRS and YFSETQ. As DNA, the CDR3 is TGCGCCAGCAGCACCGCTGGACAGGTGGACACTGAAGCTTTCTTT. It encodes CASSTAGQVDTEAFF.

The CDR3 region is CAISPPCRPPGPQHF. The CDR3 DNA follows: TGTGCCATCAGTCCACCGTGCAGGCCACCCGGGCCCCAGCATTTT. This chain connects TRBV10-3 to TRBJ1-5; unclear D gene. The CDR3 length is 15 residues. With 5 bases removed from V and 9 bases from J, the gap between germline ends came to 20 bases. Germline CDR1 and CDR2: ENHRY and SYGVKD.

The rearrangement links TRBV9 to TRBJ1-2; D is unresolved. V lost 3 bases and J lost 1, with 13 bases in between. Looked up from germline, CDR1 is SGDLS and CDR2 is YYNGEE. The CDR3 is 15 residues long. The CDR3 here is CASSGVEAFNYGYTF. CDR3 sequence (DNA): TGTGCCAGCAGCGGGGTAGAGGCGTTTAACTATGGCTACACCTTC.

This clonotype occurred a few times. In nucleotides, the CDR3 is TGTGCCACCAGTGATTTGATGGGAACCGGGGAGCTGTTTTTT. This gives the protein CATSDLMGTGELFF. The chain carries TRBV24-1 and TRBJ2-2; D is undetermined. The V end lost 0 bases, the J end lost 5 bases, and 6 bases lay between the germline ends. The germline CDR1 and CDR2 sequences are KGHDR and SFDVKD. The CDR3 is 14 amino acids.

This clonotype was found many times. This rearrangement joins TRBV10-2 to TRBJ1-3; TRBD1 is a possible D gene (6 bases). The germline gives CDR1 WSHSY, CDR2 SAAADI. Trimming removed 8 bases at V and 0 bases at J, with 14 bases between. The CDR3 covers 15 residues. CDR3 in DNA: TGCGCCAGCGGACAGAACCCTTTCTCTGGAAACACCATATATTTT. Protein sequence: CASGQNPFSGNTIYF.

This clonotype has a handful of counts. The V gene is TRBV3-1, the J gene TRBJ1-2; no reliable D call. This CDR3 spans 14 amino acids. The germline V and J ends were trimmed by 5 bases and 1 base, with 11 bases remaining between them. In germline, CDR1 is LGHDT, CDR2 YNNKEL (reference sequence). The CDR3 sequence is CASSKYPVNYGYTF. CDR3 DNA: TGTGCCAGCAGCAAATATCCTGTTAACTATGGCTACACCTTC.

This chain connects TRBV27 to TRBJ2-7; 7 bases line up with TRBD1. The CDR3 contains 18 residues. Germline V gene data show CDR1 as MNHEY and CDR2 as SMNVEV (reference sequence). J gave up 0 bases and V 0 bases, and 11 bases lay outside the gene matches. CDR3 loop: CASSLSVRAGGNSYEQYF. For the CDR3, the DNA is TGTGCCAGCAGTTTATCGGTTCGCGCAGGGGGTAACTCCTACGAGCAGTACTTC.

This chain links TRBV5-6 with TRBJ1-5, with 7 bases fitting TRBD1. The germline gives CDR1 SGHDT, CDR2 YYEEEE. After removal of 4 bases from V and 6 bases from J, the junction contained 4 bases not matched to a gene. This CDR3 has 13 residues. CDR3 sequence reads: CASSPRQGQPQHF. As DNA, the CDR3 is TGTGCCAGCAGCCCGAGACAGGGTCAGCCCCAGCATTTT.

This clonotype was counted at least ten times. CDR3 DNA sequence: TGCGCCAGCAGCCTTAGCGGGAGTCCCCAAGAGACCCAGTACTTC. Its protein product is CASSLSGSPQETQYF. The chain is built from TRBV4-3 and TRBJ2-5; the match to TRBD2 covers 9 bases. The CDR3 extends over 15 amino acids. The V segment lost 4 bases and the J segment 1 base; nucleotides outside the gene matches: 4. In germline, CDR1 is LGHNA, CDR2 YSLEER.

This clonotype showed up many times. This chain connects TRBV4-3 to TRBJ2-1, with no clear D. The CDR3 runs 14 residues. Germline assignment: CDR1 LGHNA and CDR2 YSLEER. V was pared by 3 bases and J by 8 bases, with 14 bases between. The CDR3 loop is CASSHRAVGDEQFF. The CDR3 DNA follows: TGCGCCAGCAGCCATCGGGCGGTGGGCGATGAGCAGTTCTTC.

This clonotype was counted ten times or more. A junction boundary mismatches the germline segment, possibly from a read error. CDR3 nucleotide sequence: TGTGCTAGCAGCTTAGCAGGAGGTGATTTCGATACGCAGTATTTT. Encoded protein: CASSLAGGDFDTQYF. The chain employs TRBV7-7 and TRBJ2-3; tentative D call: TRBD2 (5 bases). This CDR3 has 15 amino acids. Germline values: CDR1 SSHAT, CDR2 FNYEAQ (reference sequence).

This clonotype was counted a few times. The J gene is TRBJ1-5, the V gene TRBV29-1, with 8 bases lining up with TRBD1. The germline gives CDR1 SQVTM, CDR2 ANQGSEA. The CDR3 has 14 residues. V gave up 5 bases and J gave up 6 bases; unmatched junction bases: 9. The CDR3 region is CSVQQGGLGQPQHF. The CDR3 DNA reads TGCAGCGTTCAACAGGGGGGGCTTGGTCAGCCCCAGCATTTT.

This clonotype was seen a few times. This rearrangement joins TRBV10-3 to TRBJ1-4; weak D call: TRBD1 (5 bases). Trimming left V 8 bases short and J 5 bases short, with 15 bases between. This CDR3 is 14 amino acids long. Germline loops: CDR1 ENHRY, CDR2 SYGVKD. The chain's CDR3 is CAIGGRGENEKLFF. Here the CDR3 DNA reads TGTGCCATCGGGGGGAGAGGGGAAAATGAAAAACTGTTTTTT.

The sample holds many counts of this clonotype. This chain joins TRBV12-3 or TRBV12-4 and TRBJ1-2; TRBD1 matches 9 bases. This CDR3 contains 14 residues. V trimming: 5 bases; J trimming: 4 bases; junction bases outside the gene matches: 5. The CDR3 spells CASSKTGGAYGYTF. CDR3 DNA: TGTGCCAGCAGTAAAACAGGGGGCGCCTATGGCTACACCTTC.

The rearrangement joins TRBV6-2 or TRBV6-3 to TRBJ2-5; no clear D gene. V was pared by 4 bases and J by 1 base, with 16 bases between. The CDR3 runs 16 residues. CDR1 is MNHEY and CDR2 is SVGEGT in the germline V gene. The CDR3 DNA sequence: TGTGCCAGCAGTTCCCTCCGGGCGGAGAGCCAAGAGACCCAGTACTTC. Its translation: CASSSLRAESQETQYF.

The gene calls are TRBV7-9 and TRBJ2-1; 10 bases match TRBD1. The CDR3 runs 15 residues. Germline CDR1 reads SEHNR; CDR2 reads FQNEAQ (reference sequence). Germline trimming cut 6 bases from V and 2 bases from J; bases unmatched to any gene: 4. CDR3 protein: CASRTGTGAYNEQFF. The CDR3 bases are TGTGCCAGCAGAACCGGGACAGGGGCCTACAATGAGCAGTTCTTC.

This clonotype was recorded a few times. This chain uses TRBV2 with TRBJ1-2, with D tentatively TRBD1 (5 bases). The CDR3 extends over 14 amino acids. CDR1 is SNHLY and CDR2 is FYNNEI in the germline V gene. With 2 bases removed from V and 3 bases from J, the gap between germline ends came to 10 bases. The CDR3 is CASSETTGDYGYTF. The DNA of the CDR3 is TGTGCCAGCAGTGAAACCACAGGTGACTATGGCTACACCTTC.

Ten or more counts support this clonotype. The genes are TRBV12-3 or TRBV12-4 and TRBJ2-7, with 7 nucleotides matching TRBD1. Losses at the gene ends were 2 bases for V and 3 bases for J; bases not matched to a gene: 7. The CDR3 is 15 residues long. The CDR3 sequence: CASSLMGQSNYEQYF. The CDR3 DNA reads TGTGCCAGCAGTTTAATGGGACAGTCCAACTACGAGCAGTACTTC.

V and J are TRBV6-1 and TRBJ2-1; 10 bases align to TRBD1. CDR1 is MNHNS and CDR2 is SASEGT in the germline V gene. The CDR3 runs to 15 residues. The J segment lost 5 bases and the V segment lost 6 bases, leaving 7 bases of the junction unmatched. The DNA of the CDR3 is TGTGCCAGCAGCGAGGGACAGGGGTTCCACAATGAGCAGTTCTTC. Protein: CASSEGQGFHNEQFF.

This clonotype occurred a few times. The chain uses TRBV7-2 and TRBJ2-1, with 11 nucleotides matching TRBD2. V shed 5 bases, J shed 7 bases, and the junction held 10 bases outside the gene matches. Germline V gene data show CDR1 as SGHTA and CDR2 as FQGNSA. The CDR3 sequence is 16 residues long. CDR3 sequence reads: CASSPRRLAGGNEQFF. CDR3 bases: TGTGCCAGCAGCCCACGGCGGCTAGCGGGAGGAAATGAGCAGTTCTTC.

Written as DNA, the CDR3 is TGTGCCACCAGTGATCCCCTGTATGGGCGGGAGGAGTTCTTC. The encoded protein is CATSDPLYGREEFF. V usage is TRBV24-1 and J usage is TRBJ2-1, with 8 bases identical to TRBD2. Germline V lookup: CDR1 KGHDR, CDR2 SFDVKD. The ends lost 3 bases at V and 14 bases at J; junction bases unmatched: 11. The CDR3 totals 14 residues.

In its sample, this clonotype was seen a few times. This rearrangement joins TRBV20-1 to TRBJ2-1; 9 bases are a match to TRBD1. Germline assignment: CDR1 DFQATT and CDR2 SNEGSKA (reference sequence). The CDR3 spans 16 residues. V shed 1 base and J 2 bases; nucleotides not matched to a gene: 6. CDR3 nucleotides: TGCAGTGCTAGAGCACAGGGGGCCGCGGCCTACAATGAGCAGTTCTTC. It is translated as CSARAQGAAAYNEQFF.

CDR3 coding DNA: TGTGCCAGCAGCGTAGCTACGGACAGGGCCTACGAGCAGTACTTC. The encoded protein is CASSVATDRAYEQYF. The rearrangement links TRBV9 to TRBJ2-7; 8 nucleotides match TRBD1. Looked up from germline, CDR1 is SGDLS and CDR2 is YYNGEE. V lost 0 bases to trimming and J lost 2 bases; unmatched junction nucleotides: 4. The CDR3 contains 15 residues.

V is TRBV20-1 and J is TRBJ2-1; 7 bases fit TRBD1. Germline V gene sequence: CDR1 DFQATT, CDR2 SNEGSKA (reference sequence). V gave up 3 bases and J gave up 2 bases; unmatched junction bases: 4. CDR3 length: 14 amino acids. CDR3 sequence reads: CSASRGTAYNEQFF. In DNA, the CDR3 is TGCAGTGCTAGTAGAGGGACAGCCTACAATGAGCAGTTCTTC.

The V gene is TRBV10-3, the J gene TRBJ2-5, with D perhaps TRBD2 (5 bases). Trimming pared 10 bases from V and 4 bases from J, leaving 16 bases between. CDR3 length: 13 residues. Germline assignment: CDR1 ENHRY and CDR2 SYGVKD. The CDR3 sequence: CATTRGPGETQYF. As DNA, the CDR3 is TGTGCCACCACTCGAGGGCCGGGAGAGACCCAGTACTTC.

The V and J genes are TRBV29-1 and TRBJ2-5; a possible D gene is TRBD2 (5 bases). Germline V lookup: CDR1 SQVTM, CDR2 ANQGSEA. V shed 4 bases and J shed 4 bases, with 13 bases lying between them. CDR3 length: 13 amino acids. The CDR3 nucleotides read TGCAGCGTTGTATTTCGACTATTAGAGACCCAGTACTTC. This encodes CSVVFRLLETQYF.